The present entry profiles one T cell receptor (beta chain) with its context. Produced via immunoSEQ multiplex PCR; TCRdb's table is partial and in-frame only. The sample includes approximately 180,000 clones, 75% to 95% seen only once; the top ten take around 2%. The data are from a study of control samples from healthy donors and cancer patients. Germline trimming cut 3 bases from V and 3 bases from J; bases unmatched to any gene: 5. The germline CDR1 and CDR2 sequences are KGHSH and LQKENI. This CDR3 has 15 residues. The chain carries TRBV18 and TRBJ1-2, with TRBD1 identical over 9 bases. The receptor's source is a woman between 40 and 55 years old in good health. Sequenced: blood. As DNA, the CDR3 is TGTGCCAGCTCACCCCAGGGACAGGGCCACTATGGCTACACCTTC. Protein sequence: CASSPQGQGHYGYTF.